The next 13 T cell receptor beta chains were all read from a single sample in a study of CD8+ T cells in alopecia areata. The treatment is: oral pan-JAK inhibitor, 5-10 mg twice daily. Extracted RNA was reverse transcribed, and the resulting cDNA served as sequencing template. Profiled with immunoSEQ multiplex PCR; TCRdb holds only in-frame clones, not every one. The sample consists of 190,000 or so clones, over 45% of them appearing once. The sequences come from CD4+ T cells sorted from blood, collected at week 24, from a patient treated with tofacitinib. Source of these receptors: a human donor with alopecia areata.

This clone was seen more than once but under ten times. J is TRBJ1-2 and V is TRBV6-5; tentatively, D is TRBD1 (5 bases). CDR3 length: 13 residues. CDR1 is MNHEY, CDR2 SVGAGI, per germline. V was pared by 10 bases and J by 4 bases, with 16 bases between. The CDR3: CATTVGDSYGYTF. The CDR3, as DNA: TGTGCCACAACCGTGGGGGACTCCTATGGCTACACCTTC.

This clone has ten or more counts. This chain connects TRBV2 to TRBJ1-2; D not resolved. The CDR3 runs 14 residues. Germline V gene sequence: CDR1 SNHLY, CDR2 FYNNEI. The germline V and J ends were trimmed by 3 bases and 0 bases, with 8 bases remaining between them. CDR3 sequence reads: CASSDQTANYGYTF. The CDR3 DNA follows: TGTGCCAGCAGTGACCAAACAGCTAACTATGGCTACACCTTC.

The gene calls are TRBV7-8 and TRBJ2-3, with D tentatively TRBD2 (6 bases). The CDR3 is made up of 16 amino acids. CDR1 and CDR2 (germline): SGHVS, FQNEAQ. The V end was cut by 5 bases, the J end by 2 bases, with 17 bases between. The CDR3 reads CASSRRDSIYTDTQYF. The DNA for the CDR3 is TGTGCCAGCAGCAGAAGGGACTCTATTTACACAGATACGCAGTATTTT.

J is TRBJ2-5 and V is TRBV11-3; 7 nucleotides agree with TRBD1. The CDR3 runs to 12 residues. Trimming removed 5 bases from V and 5 bases from J; junction bases left unmatched: 2. The germline V gene has CDR1 SGHNT and CDR2 YENEEA. The CDR3 is CASSKGGETQYF. In DNA form, the CDR3 reads TGTGCCAGCAGCAAAGGGGGCGAGACCCAGTACTTC.

This clone occurred many times. V gene TRBV5-4 combines with J gene TRBJ1-2; 11 positions agree with TRBD1. The CDR3 has 13 amino acids. CDR1 is SGHNT, CDR2 YYREEE, per germline (reference sequence). The J segment lost 9 bases and the V segment lost 2 bases, leaving 3 bases of the junction unmatched. The CDR3 loop is CASSLGTGGSYTF. The CDR3 bases are TGTGCCAGCAGCTTAGGGACAGGGGGAAGCTACACCTTC. Filled out from reference TRBV5-4 and TRBJ1-2, the complete variable domain reads ETGVTQSPTHLIKTRGQQVTLRCSSQSGHNTVSWYQQALGQGPQFIFQYYREEENGRGNFPPRFSGLQFPNYSSELNVNALELDDSALYLCASSLGTGGSYTFGSGTRLTVV.

The V gene is TRBV7-3, the J gene TRBJ1-1; 7 nucleotides align to TRBD1. V lost 5 bases to trimming and J lost 6 bases; unmatched junction nucleotides: 6. The CDR3 consists of 13 residues. Germline V gene lookup returns CDR1 SGHTA and CDR2 FQGTGA. The CDR3 region is CASSQITGAEAFF. The CDR3 DNA reads as TGTGCCAGCAGCCAGATTACAGGGGCTGAAGCTTTCTTT. The variable domain in full, completed from reference TRBV7-3 and TRBJ1-1, reads GAGVSQTPSNKVTEKGKYVELRCDPISGHTALYWYRQSLGQGPEFLIYFQGTGAADDSGLPNDRFFAVRPEGSVSTLKIQRTERGDSAVYLCASSQITGAEAFFGQGTRLTVV.

This rearrangement joins TRBV7-8 to TRBJ2-1; TRBD2 aligns across 14 bases. The germline CDR1 and CDR2 sequences are SGHVS and FQNEAQ. After removal of 4 bases from V and 6 bases from J, the junction contained 11 bases not matched to a gene. The CDR3 sequence is 18 residues long. CDR3 bases: TGTGCCAGCAGCTCGGGACTAGCGGGAGCTTCGGAGCCCAATGAGCAGTTCTTC. Translated, it gives CASSSGLAGASEPNEQFF.

The gene calls are TRBV7-2 and TRBJ2-2, with 7 bases identical to TRBD1. CDR3 size: 15 residues. V trimming: 5 bases; J trimming: 4 bases; junction bases outside the gene matches: 7. The germline gives CDR1 SGHTA, CDR2 FQGNSA. DNA for the CDR3: TGTGCCAGCAGCCTCAGGGGGATTGTCACCGGGGAGCTGTTTTTT. Protein product: CASSLRGIVTGELFF. The full variable domain, in which reference TRBV7-2 and TRBJ2-2 provide the parts outside the CDR3, is GAGVSQSPSNKVTEKGKDVELRCDPISGHTALYWYRQSLGQGLEFLIYFQGNSAPDKSGLPSDRFSAERTGGSVSTLTIQRTQQEDSAVYLCASSLRGIVTGELFFGEGSRLTVL.

This clone was seen only a few times. V is TRBV4-1 and J is TRBJ2-1, with 14 positions matching TRBD2. CDR1 and CDR2 (germline): MGHRA, YSYEKL. The length of the CDR3 is 16 residues. After removal of 4 bases from V and 7 bases from J, the junction contained 6 bases not matched to a gene. CDR3 in amino acids: CASSRGTSGRINEQFF. In DNA, the CDR3 is TGCGCCAGCAGCCGGGGGACTAGCGGGAGAATTAATGAGCAGTTCTTC.

The genes are TRBV6-1 and TRBJ1-5; no reliable D call. The V gene's germline CDR1 is MNHNS and CDR2 SASEGT. Trimming took 6 bases from V and 0 from J, leaving 12 bases between them. The CDR3 is 15 residues long. This chain's CDR3 is CASRSVGNSNQPQHF. CDR3 coding DNA: TGTGCCAGCAGGTCGGTGGGGAATAGCAATCAGCCCCAGCATTTT.

This clone occurred once. This chain connects TRBV5-1 to TRBJ1-5; 7 nucleotides align to TRBD1. The J segment lost 4 bases and the V segment lost 4 bases, leaving 8 bases of the junction unmatched. The CDR3 spans 15 residues. The V gene's germline CDR1 is SGHRS and CDR2 YFSETQ. The DNA of the CDR3 is TGCGCCAGCAGCCCGGGACAGCCAGAGAATCAGCCCCAGCATTTT. Translating it yields CASSPGQPENQPQHF.

V and J are TRBV2 and TRBJ1-1; D not resolved. CDR3 length: 12 residues. Germline CDR1 reads SNHLY; CDR2 reads FYNNEI. V was clipped by 7 bases and J by 2 bases, with 8 bases between them. The CDR3 loop is CASTQENTEAFF. CDR3 DNA: TGTGCCAGCACGCAAGAAAACACTGAAGCTTTCTTT.

The V gene is TRBV30, the J gene TRBJ1-2; no clear D gene. Deletions cut 3 bases from V and 0 bases from J, with 17 bases between. Germline assignment: CDR1 GTSNPN and CDR2 SVGIG (reference sequence). CDR3 length: 16 residues. CDR3 sequence: CAWRSLRPSSNYGYTF. CDR3 DNA: TGTGCCTGGAGATCCCTTAGGCCCTCGTCTAACTATGGCTACACCTTC.